These 3 T cell receptor beta chains came from one sample sequenced in a study of T cells in Graves' hyperthyroidism and ophthalmopathy. Amplified TCR beta CDR3 regions came from RNA transcripts. The HTBI primer set was used in a first-round RT-PCR of the TCR CDR3. TCRdb re-analysed the multiplex PCR reads in MiXCR, keeping a single row per CDR3 protein. The top ten hold roughly 8.2% of the sample, which has approximately 590,000 distinct CDR3 sequences, roughly 50% seen once. Sequenced input: peripheral blood or thyroid tissue (not recorded which). These receptors were obtained from a young woman with Graves' hyperthyroidism.

This clonotype was seen many times. The genes are TRBV7-9 and TRBJ2-2; the D call may be TRBD1 or TRBD2 (5 bases each). Germline assignment: CDR1 SEHNR and CDR2 FQNEAQ (reference sequence). The CDR3 runs 15 residues. Trimming cost V 5 bases and J 2 bases, with 12 bases left between them. The CDR3 bases are TGTGCCAGCAGCCACCGGGACGGCAACACCGGGGAGCTGTTTTTT. Its protein is CASSHRDGNTGELFF.

Regarding this clonotype: As the CDR3 is not closed by the conserved phenylalanine or tryptophan, this likely results from a read error. The DNA is omitted, as the CDR3 cannot be located on it reliably, and the CDR3 follows TCRdb's listing. The V call is TRBV11-3, the J call TRBJ2-7; no DNA check was done on the table's D call, TRBD1. Counting both end residues, the CDR3 totals 8 amino acids. The germline V gene encodes CDR1 SGHNT and CDR2 YENEEA. The CDR3 loop reads CASSNPWT.

This clonotype was seen repeatedly, ten times or more. The rearrangement uses TRBV2 and TRBJ2-7; 7 bases match TRBD2. The junction had 0 bases not matched to a gene; V was cut back by 8 bases and J by 2 bases. CDR3 size: 11 residues. From germline, CDR1 is SNHLY and CDR2 FYNNEI. The CDR3 DNA reads TGTGCCAGCGGGACTACCTACGAGCAGTACTTC. Translation: CASGTTYEQYF.